These T cell receptor beta chains were read from a single sample in a study of shared clonotypes between healthy human individuals. TCRdb's table, derived via immunoSEQ multiplex PCR, lists solely in-frame clones and lacks some. Among about 490,000 clones, 60% to 85% were seen once, and the ten largest hold 10% to 15%. The sequenced sample was PBMCs. The receptors here all came from a woman in her thirties or forties in good health. Some clones in this sample may be carry-over from other donors' samples. The CDR3 runs from the conserved cysteine through the conserved F or W. D genes are given only for firm matches.

v_call d_call cdr3_aa
TRBV6-1 TRBD1 CASSVSGGAGQPQHF
TRBV18 TRBD1 CASSPGQGGEQYF
TRBV19 TRBD2 CASSPTRLAGGPGEQYF
TRBV14 . CASSQWGTGNTEAFF
TRBV7-2 TRBD2 CASSPRGGPGEQYF
TRBV27 TRBD2 CASSTLTSGYNEQFF
TRBV7-9 . CASSLQGSGNTIYF
TRBV5-1 . CASRGPGNALASGANVLTF
TRBV2 . CASSEPRGDYEQYF
TRBV2 . CASSEALARSYEQYF
TRBV5-4 TRBD1 CASSLGGTGGDTEAFF
TRBV19 . CASSIGAGAGELFF
TRBV6-1 . CASSDFGFLYEQYF
TRBV7-8 . CASRQAGPLGTEAFF
TRBV6-1 . CASSVPAGSYGYTF
TRBV4-2 . CASSPSDGGVYQPQHF
TRBV7-2 TRBD1 CASSRRTGEGGYTF
TRBV4-1 TRBD2 CASSQELRGNQETQYF
TRBV30 TRBD1 CAWSRPGGPPYEQYF
TRBV7-9 . CASSAGPNAYNEQFF
TRBV4-2 . CASSQESTRDNEQFF
TRBV7-2 . CASSLEVGPHNEQFF
TRBV5-1 TRBD1 CASSLRGRGHEQYF
TRBV18 . CASSEGGQGLYEQYF
TRBV30 TRBD1 CAYRGADEKLFF
TRBV27 . CASSWSGTAYRGYTF
TRBV9 TRBD1 CASSATGGRETQYF
TRBV19 TRBD1 CASRGQASYEQYF
TRBV7-9 TRBD2 CASSLVGTSGANEQFF
TRBV18 . CASSPPGGQGGQTQYF
TRBV25-1 TRBD1 CAKQGARSTEAFF
TRBV2 TRBD1 CASGGQYYEQYF
TRBV7-2 . CASTLRGVGTDTQYF
TRBV7-9 TRBD1 CASSPHRDREGEKLFF
TRBV5-1 . CASSSRTDAYEQYF
TRBV5-5 . CASSLVDINQPQHF
TRBV6-5 . CASSWAGMNTEAFF
TRBV2 . CASSVNRNRGGGNIQYF
TRBV28 . CASTPGGAPNTGELFF
TRBV10-3 . CAGDNGTHTEAFF
TRBV7-2 . CASSARAMGNQPQHF
TRBV7-2 TRBD2 CASSFTGGTYEQHF
TRBV5-1 TRBD1 CASSAGTATGYGYTF
TRBV29-1 . CSVVLGTLNTEAFF
TRBV4-3 . CASSQVSRQATYEQYF
TRBV27 . CASSRGASGNTIYF
TRBV28 . CASSLGGGRADTQYF
TRBV9 . CASSAGGGTPYEQYF
TRBV5-1 TRBD1 CASSFRDSNTEAFF